These T cell receptor beta chains were read from a single sample in a study of CD8 T cells in Susac syndrome. TCRdb ran MiXCR on the immunoSEQ multiplex PCR reads and lists one entry per CDR3 protein. Here the sample spans about 130,000 distinct CDR3 sequences, approximately 95% being singletons. The sequenced sample was CD8+ T cells from PBMCs. Receptor source: a human donor with Susac syndrome. CDR3s include the opening cysteine and the closing phenylalanine or tryptophan. Each record gives: V gene, clone size, J gene, D gene, CDR3 DNA, CDR3 protein. D genes are given only for firm matches. Clone size is stated in some rows and not others, as once, few, many or a class when expanded.

v_call: TRBV1
clone_size: NA
j_call: TRBJ1-1
d_call: NA
cdr3_nt: TGCACCAGCAGCCAAGATTTTAAGCTATGCAGAATGAACACTGAAGCTTTCTTT
cdr3_aa: CTSSQDFKLCRMNTEAFF

v_call: TRBV6-4
clone_size: NA
j_call: TRBJ2-1
d_call: TRBD1
cdr3_nt: TGTGCCAGCAGTGAACGTTCCGGACAGGGAAGAGATGAGCAGTTCTTC
cdr3_aa: CASSERSGQGRDEQFF

v_call: TRBV7-6
clone_size: NA
j_call: TRBJ2-7
d_call: NA
cdr3_nt: TGTGCCAGCAGCGCCCAGGGAGGCGAGCAGTACTTC
cdr3_aa: CASSAQGGEQYF

v_call: TRBV20-1
clone_size: NA
j_call: TRBJ2-1
d_call: NA
cdr3_nt: TGCAGTGCCTCAGAGGCGGGCCTCTACAATGAGCAGTTCTTC
cdr3_aa: CSASEAGLYNEQFF

v_call: TRBV28
clone_size: NA
j_call: TRBJ2-7
d_call: TRBD1
cdr3_nt: TGTGCCAGCAGTTTTGGGACAGGCCTTACTGAGCAGTACTTC
cdr3_aa: CASSFGTGLTEQYF

v_call: TRBV7-6
clone_size: NA
j_call: TRBJ1-5
d_call: NA
cdr3_nt: TGTGCCAGCGGGACTTCGATGGGGGCGCAGCCCCAGCATTTT
cdr3_aa: CASGTSMGAQPQHF

v_call: TRBV3-1
clone_size: NA
j_call: TRBJ2-7
d_call: NA
cdr3_nt: TGTGCCAGCAGTCCTGACTCTGGGGGGTTCGAGCAGTACTTC
cdr3_aa: CASSPDSGGFEQYF

v_call: TRBV7-9
clone_size: NA
j_call: TRBJ2-1
d_call: NA
cdr3_nt: TGTGCCAGCAGCCCCCATCTGTCGGGGGTATACAATGAGCAGTTCTTC
cdr3_aa: CASSPHLSGVYNEQFF

v_call: TRBV30
clone_size: once
j_call: TRBJ2-1
d_call: NA
cdr3_nt: TGTGCCTGGAGTATCCCCGGTGAGCAGTTCTTC
cdr3_aa: CAWSIPGEQFF

v_call: TRBV7-9
clone_size: NA
j_call: TRBJ2-7
d_call: TRBD2
cdr3_nt: TGTGCCAGCAGCGGAGAGTCTAGCGGATCCTACGAGCAGTACTTC
cdr3_aa: CASSGESSGSYEQYF

v_call: TRBV27
clone_size: NA
j_call: TRBJ2-3
d_call: TRBD2
cdr3_nt: TGTGCCAGCAGTTTATCGGGGGGGTTAGGGGATACGCAGTATTTT
cdr3_aa: CASSLSGGLGDTQYF

v_call: TRBV6-1
clone_size: NA
j_call: TRBJ2-1
d_call: TRBD2
cdr3_nt: TGTGCCAGCCTGGGATCCCTGGCCAGCGGGAGAAGGCCCAATGAGCAGTTCTTC
cdr3_aa: CASLGSLASGRRPNEQFF

v_call: TRBV29-1
clone_size: NA
j_call: TRBJ1-1
d_call: NA
cdr3_nt: TGCAGCGTTGAAGAGGGGACGGGCACTGAAGCTTTCTTT
cdr3_aa: CSVEEGTGTEAFF

v_call: TRBV4-1
clone_size: NA
j_call: TRBJ1-1
d_call: TRBD1
cdr3_nt: TGCGCCAGCAGCACGTATCCAGAGACAGGGGGCAACACTGAAGCTTTCTTT
cdr3_aa: CASSTYPETGGNTEAFF

v_call: TRBV7-9
clone_size: NA
j_call: TRBJ1-4
d_call: NA
cdr3_nt: TGTGCCAGCAGCTCCCGGGGGGAAGATAGAGAAAAACTGTTTTTT
cdr3_aa: CASSSRGEDREKLFF

v_call: TRBV6-5
clone_size: NA
j_call: TRBJ1-1
d_call: NA
cdr3_nt: TGTGCCAGCAGTTCATTCCATGAAGCTTTCTTT
cdr3_aa: CASSSFHEAFF

v_call: TRBV5-1
clone_size: NA
j_call: TRBJ2-5
d_call: NA
cdr3_nt: TGCGCCAGCAGCTTGTACCAGTCCCAAGAGACCCAGTACTTC
cdr3_aa: CASSLYQSQETQYF

v_call: TRBV4-2
clone_size: NA
j_call: TRBJ2-4
d_call: TRBD1
cdr3_nt: TGTGCCAGCAGCCAGGACAGGGGATGGGTCAAAAACATTCAGTACTTC
cdr3_aa: CASSQDRGWVKNIQYF

v_call: TRBV28
clone_size: NA
j_call: TRBJ2-3
d_call: NA
cdr3_nt: TGTGCCAGCAGTTCCACGGGACTCGATACGCAGTATTTT
cdr3_aa: CASSSTGLDTQYF

v_call: TRBV11-2
clone_size: NA
j_call: TRBJ2-3
d_call: TRBD1
cdr3_nt: TGTGCCAGCAGCAGCGGGCCGGGACAGGGGGCCGCAGATACGCAGTATTTT
cdr3_aa: CASSSGPGQGAADTQYF

v_call: TRBV12-3/TRBV12-4
clone_size: NA
j_call: TRBJ2-5
d_call: TRBD2
cdr3_nt: TGTGCCAGCCTTGCGGCGGGAGGGCTCCCTCCAACTCGGGAGACCCAGTACTTC
cdr3_aa: CASLAAGGLPPTRETQYF

v_call: TRBV29-1
clone_size: once
j_call: TRBJ2-5
d_call: NA
cdr3_nt: TGCAGCGTTGAAGATGAAACAGGGTGGGCCTTAGAGACCCAGTACTTC
cdr3_aa: CSVEDETGWALETQYF

v_call: TRBV9
clone_size: NA
j_call: TRBJ2-7
d_call: NA
cdr3_nt: TGTGCCAGCAGCCTAACAGGGAACTACGAGCAGTACTTC
cdr3_aa: CASSLTGNYEQYF

v_call: TRBV13
clone_size: NA
j_call: TRBJ2-1
d_call: NA
cdr3_nt: TGTGCCAGCAGCTCCACCCGGGGCGGCCGATACAATGAGCAGTTCTTC
cdr3_aa: CASSSTRGGRYNEQFF

v_call: TRBV13
clone_size: NA
j_call: TRBJ2-1
d_call: TRBD2
cdr3_nt: TGTGCCAGCAGCCCAAACCCCGGGACTAGCGGTTACAATGAGCAGTTCTTC
cdr3_aa: CASSPNPGTSGYNEQFF

v_call: TRBV7-9
clone_size: NA
j_call: TRBJ1-5
d_call: NA
cdr3_nt: TGTGCCAGCAGCGGAGAGAAATATAGCAATCAGCCCCAGCATTTT
cdr3_aa: CASSGEKYSNQPQHF

v_call: TRBV12-3/TRBV12-4
clone_size: NA
j_call: TRBJ2-2
d_call: NA
cdr3_nt: TGTGCCAGCAGTCGTTGTGGGAGAGACACCGGGGAGCTGTTTTTT
cdr3_aa: CASSRCGRDTGELFF

v_call: TRBV27
clone_size: NA
j_call: TRBJ2-1
d_call: NA
cdr3_nt: TGTGCCAGCAGTTTAGAAAGGCACAATGAGCAGTTCTTC
cdr3_aa: CASSLERHNEQFF

v_call: TRBV19
clone_size: NA
j_call: TRBJ1-1
d_call: NA
cdr3_nt: TGTGCCAGGACATCTGAAGCTTTCTTT
cdr3_aa: CARTSEAFF

v_call: TRBV19
clone_size: NA
j_call: TRBJ1-1
d_call: NA
cdr3_nt: TGTGCCAGTACCCGGGGGGCGGCCGAAGCTTTCTTT
cdr3_aa: CASTRGAAEAFF

v_call: TRBV6-5
clone_size: NA
j_call: TRBJ1-2
d_call: NA
cdr3_nt: TGTGCCAGCAGTTACTCTACGGGGATCTATGGCTACACCTTC
cdr3_aa: CASSYSTGIYGYTF

v_call: TRBV24-1
clone_size: NA
j_call: TRBJ2-3
d_call: NA
cdr3_nt: TGTGCCACCAGTGGGGGCGACAGCACAGATACGCAGTATTTT
cdr3_aa: CATSGGDSTDTQYF

v_call: TRBV25-1
clone_size: NA
j_call: TRBJ2-7
d_call: TRBD1
cdr3_nt: TGTGCCAGCAGTGAATATGGGACAGGTGACTACGAGCAGTACTTC
cdr3_aa: CASSEYGTGDYEQYF

v_call: TRBV9
clone_size: NA
j_call: TRBJ1-5
d_call: NA
cdr3_nt: TGTGCCAGCAGCGTATCAGGAGGGGAGAATCAGCCCCAGCATTTT
cdr3_aa: CASSVSGGENQPQHF

v_call: TRBV4-1
clone_size: NA
j_call: TRBJ2-7
d_call: NA
cdr3_nt: TGCGCCAGCAGCCACGGTAGCGGTGTCTACGAGCAGTACTTC
cdr3_aa: CASSHGSGVYEQYF

v_call: TRBV2
clone_size: NA
j_call: TRBJ1-2
d_call: NA
cdr3_nt: TGTGCCAGCATGCAGGCGGCCTACACCTTC
cdr3_aa: CASMQAAYTF

v_call: TRBV28
clone_size: NA
j_call: TRBJ2-1
d_call: NA
cdr3_nt: TGTGCCAGCAACCGGTTGGTGGGGGGCAGAGAGCAGTTCTTC
cdr3_aa: CASNRLVGGREQFF

v_call: TRBV11-2
clone_size: NA
j_call: TRBJ2-3
d_call: TRBD2
cdr3_nt: TGTGCCAGCAGCGCTTTAGCGGGAGCAGATACGCAGTATTTT
cdr3_aa: CASSALAGADTQYF

v_call: TRBV7-3
clone_size: NA
j_call: TRBJ2-1
d_call: NA
cdr3_nt: TGTGCCAGCAGCTTAGCTGGGGTGGGAGTTGGGGATGAGCAGTTCTTC
cdr3_aa: CASSLAGVGVGDEQFF

v_call: TRBV5-1
clone_size: NA
j_call: TRBJ2-1
d_call: NA
cdr3_nt: TGTGCCAGCAGTTTAGGACAGGAGCAGTTCTTC
cdr3_aa: CASSLGQEQFF